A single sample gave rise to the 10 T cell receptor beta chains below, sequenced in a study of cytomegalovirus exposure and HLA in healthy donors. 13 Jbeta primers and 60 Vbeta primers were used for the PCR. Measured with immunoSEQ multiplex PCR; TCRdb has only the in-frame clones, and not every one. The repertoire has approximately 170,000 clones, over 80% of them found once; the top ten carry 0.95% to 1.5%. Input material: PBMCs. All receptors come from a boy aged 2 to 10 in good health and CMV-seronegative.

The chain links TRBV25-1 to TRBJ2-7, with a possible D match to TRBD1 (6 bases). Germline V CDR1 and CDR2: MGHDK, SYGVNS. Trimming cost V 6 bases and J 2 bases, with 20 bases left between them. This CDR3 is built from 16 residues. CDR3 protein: CASRHRVWCPPYEQYV. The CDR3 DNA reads TGTGCCAGCAGGCACAGGGTGTGGTGCCCCCCCTACGAGCAGTACGTC.

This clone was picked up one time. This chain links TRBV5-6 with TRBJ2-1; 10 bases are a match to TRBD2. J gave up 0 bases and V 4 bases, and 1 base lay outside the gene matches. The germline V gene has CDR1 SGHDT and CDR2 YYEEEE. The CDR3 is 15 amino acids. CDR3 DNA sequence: TGTGCCAGCAGCCCTAGCGGGAGCTCCTACAATGAGCAGTTCTTC. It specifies CASSPSGSSYNEQFF.

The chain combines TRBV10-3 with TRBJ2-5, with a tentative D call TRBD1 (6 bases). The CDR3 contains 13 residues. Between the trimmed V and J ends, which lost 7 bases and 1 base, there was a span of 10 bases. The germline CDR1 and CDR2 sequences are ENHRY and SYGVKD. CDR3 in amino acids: CAIKQGSQETQYF. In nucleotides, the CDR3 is TGTGCCATCAAACAGGGATCCCAAGAGACCCAGTACTTC.

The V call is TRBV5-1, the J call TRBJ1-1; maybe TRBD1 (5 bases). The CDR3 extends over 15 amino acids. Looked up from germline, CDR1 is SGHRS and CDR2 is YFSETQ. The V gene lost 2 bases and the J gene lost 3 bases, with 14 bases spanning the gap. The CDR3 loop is CASSFARAGDTEAFF. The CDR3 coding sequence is TGCGCCAGCAGCTTTGCCAGGGCGGGGGACACTGAAGCTTTCTTT.

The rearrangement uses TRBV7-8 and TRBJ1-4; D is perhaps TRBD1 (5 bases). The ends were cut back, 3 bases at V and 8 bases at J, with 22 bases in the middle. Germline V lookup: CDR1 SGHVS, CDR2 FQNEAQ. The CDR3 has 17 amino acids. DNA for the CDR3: TGTGCCAGCAGCTTTAATACAGGACGACTTCCTTCCGAAAAACTGTTTTTT. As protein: CASSFNTGRLPSEKLFF. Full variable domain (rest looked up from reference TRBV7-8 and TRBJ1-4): GAGVSQSPRYKVAKRGQDVALRCDPISGHVSLFWYQQALGQGPEFLTYFQNEAQLDKSGLPSDRFFAERPEGSVSTLKIQRTQQEDSAVYLCASSFNTGRLPSEKLFFGSGTQLSVL.

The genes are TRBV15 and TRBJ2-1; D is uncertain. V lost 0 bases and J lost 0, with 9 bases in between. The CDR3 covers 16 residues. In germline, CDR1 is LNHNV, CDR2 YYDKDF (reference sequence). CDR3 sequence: CATSRDFADSYNEQFF. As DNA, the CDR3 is TGTGCCACCAGCAGAGACTTCGCGGACTCCTACAATGAGCAGTTCTTC. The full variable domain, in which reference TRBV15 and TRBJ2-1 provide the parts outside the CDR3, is DAMVIQNPRYQVTQFGKPVTLSCSQTLNHNVMYWYQQKSSQAPKLLFHYYDKDFNNEADTPDNFQSRRPNTSFCFLDIRSPGLGDTAMYLCATSRDFADSYNEQFFGPGTRLTVL.

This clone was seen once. The CDR3 protein is CASSLSPGANTIYF. For the CDR3, the DNA is TGTGCCAGCAGTTTATCTCCGGGAGCAAACACCATATATTTT. The chain is built from TRBV27 and TRBJ1-3; D call uncertain. The CDR3 loop spans 14 amino acids. V shed 0 bases and J shed 6 bases, with 9 bases lying between them. The germline gives CDR1 MNHEY, CDR2 SMNVEV (reference sequence).

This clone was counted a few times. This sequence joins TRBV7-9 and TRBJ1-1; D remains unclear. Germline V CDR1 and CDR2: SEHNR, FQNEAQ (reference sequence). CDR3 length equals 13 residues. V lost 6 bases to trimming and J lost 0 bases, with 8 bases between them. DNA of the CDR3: TGTGCCAGCAGTGGAGATATGAACACTGAAGCTTTCTTT. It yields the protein CASSGDMNTEAFF.

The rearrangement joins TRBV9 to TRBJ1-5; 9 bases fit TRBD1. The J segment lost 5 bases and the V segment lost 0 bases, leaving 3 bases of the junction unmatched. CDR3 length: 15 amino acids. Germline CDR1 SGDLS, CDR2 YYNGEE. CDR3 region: CASSVEGQGDQPQHF. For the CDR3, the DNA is TGTGCCAGCAGCGTAGAGGGACAGGGAGATCAGCCCCAGCATTTT.

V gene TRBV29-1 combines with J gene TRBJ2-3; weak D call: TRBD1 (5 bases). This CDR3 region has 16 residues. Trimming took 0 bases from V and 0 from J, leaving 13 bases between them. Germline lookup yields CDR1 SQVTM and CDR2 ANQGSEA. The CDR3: CSVEDYYGQSTDTQYF. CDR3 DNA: TGCAGCGTTGAAGATTACTACGGACAAAGCACAGATACGCAGTATTTT.